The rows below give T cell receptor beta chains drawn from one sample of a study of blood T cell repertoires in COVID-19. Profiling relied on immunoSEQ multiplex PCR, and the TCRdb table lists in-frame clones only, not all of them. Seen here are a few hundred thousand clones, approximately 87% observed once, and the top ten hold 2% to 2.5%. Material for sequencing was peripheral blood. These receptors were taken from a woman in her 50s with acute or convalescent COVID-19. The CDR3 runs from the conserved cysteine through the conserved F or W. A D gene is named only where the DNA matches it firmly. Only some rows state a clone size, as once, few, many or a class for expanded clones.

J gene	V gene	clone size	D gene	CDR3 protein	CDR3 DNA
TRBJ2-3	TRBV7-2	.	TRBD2	CASSALLAEPLSTDTQYF	TGTGCCAGCAGCGCCCTCCTAGCGGAGCCCCTCAGCACAGATACGCAGTATTTT
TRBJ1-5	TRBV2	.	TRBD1	CASSRVTGGYQPQHF	TGTGCCAGCAGTCGGGTGACAGGGGGCTATCAGCCCCAGCATTTT
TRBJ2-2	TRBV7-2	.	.	CASSFQGGGELFF	TGTGCCAGCAGCTTTCAGGGGGGCGGGGAGCTGTTTTTT
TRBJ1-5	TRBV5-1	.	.	CASSLEGLQPQHF	TGCGCCAGCAGCTTGGAAGGACTTCAGCCCCAGCATTTT
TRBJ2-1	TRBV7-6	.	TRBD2	CASSLTPTSGRVWDEQFF	TGTGCCAGCAGCTTAACACCGACTAGCGGGAGAGTGTGGGATGAGCAGTTCTTC
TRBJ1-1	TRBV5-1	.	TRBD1	CASSLSGTGTTEAFF	TGCGCCAGCAGCTTATCCGGGACAGGGACCACTGAAGCTTTCTTT
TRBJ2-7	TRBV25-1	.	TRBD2	CASSALADYEQYF	TGTGCCAGCAGTGCCCTAGCGGACTACGAGCAGTACTTC
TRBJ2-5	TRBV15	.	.	CATSRDFGSLGETQYF	TGTGCCACCAGCAGAGACTTCGGGAGTTTGGGTGAGACCCAGTACTTC
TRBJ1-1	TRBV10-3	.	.	CAISEQGINTEAFF	TGTGCCATCAGTGAGCAGGGAATAAACACTGAAGCTTTCTTT
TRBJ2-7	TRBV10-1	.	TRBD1	CASTGTDPYEQYF	TGCGCCAGCACCGGGACAGACCCCTACGAGCAGTACTTC
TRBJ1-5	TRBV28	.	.	CASSSGVGNQPQHF	TGTGCCAGCAGTTCAGGGGTGGGCAATCAGCCCCAGCATTTT
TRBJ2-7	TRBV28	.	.	CASKGSLPTVYEQYF	TGTGCCAGCAAGGGGTCCCTCCCAACAGTTTACGAGCAGTACTTC
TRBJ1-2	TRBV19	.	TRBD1	CASRPGTGLYGYTF	TGTGCCAGTAGGCCCGGGACAGGCCTCTATGGCTACACCTTC
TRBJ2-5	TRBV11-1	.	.	CASSSDSPWETQYF	TGTGCCAGCAGCTCGGACAGTCCCTGGGAGACCCAGTACTTC
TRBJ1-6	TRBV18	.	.	CASSPSRTRNSPLHF	TGTGCCAGCTCACCATCCAGGACTAGAAATTCACCCCTCCACTTT
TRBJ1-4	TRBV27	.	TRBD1	CASSSQGAATNEKLFF	TGTGCCAGCAGTTCTCAGGGGGCTGCAACTAATGAAAAACTGTTTTTT
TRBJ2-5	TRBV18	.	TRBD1	CASSATGAQETQYF	TGTGCCAGCTCAGCAACAGGGGCCCAAGAGACCCAGTACTTC
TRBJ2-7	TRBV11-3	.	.	CASSPKTHREEQYF	TGTGCCAGCAGCCCAAAAACCCACAGGGAGGAGCAGTACTTC
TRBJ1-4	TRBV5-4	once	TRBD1	CASSLDGQGAMGEKLFF	TGTGCCAGCAGCTTGGACGGACAGGGGGCAATGGGGGAAAAACTGTTTTTT
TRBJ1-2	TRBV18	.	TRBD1	CASSPQQGASYGYTF	TGTGCCAGCTCACCACAGCAGGGGGCGAGCTATGGCTACACCTTC
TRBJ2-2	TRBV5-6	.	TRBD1	CASSTLGTGKNTGELFF	TGTGCCAGCAGCACATTGGGGACAGGGAAGAACACCGGGGAGCTGTTTTTT
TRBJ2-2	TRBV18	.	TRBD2	CASSPGLAGELFF	TGTGCCAGCTCACCGGGACTAGCCGGGGAGCTGTTTTTT
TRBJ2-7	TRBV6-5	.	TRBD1	CASRAGTGGFYEQYF	TGTGCCAGCAGGGCCGGGACAGGGGGCTTTTACGAGCAGTACTTC
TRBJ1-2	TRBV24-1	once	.	CATSDYREGYTF	TGTGCCACCAGTGATTACAGGGAAGGCTACACCTTC
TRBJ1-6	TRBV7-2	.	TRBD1	CASSPRDSKSSYNSPLHF	TGTGCCAGCAGCCCCCGGGACAGCAAAAGCTCCTATAATTCACCCCTCCACTTT
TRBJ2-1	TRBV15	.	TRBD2	CATSKRGRNNEQFF	TGTGCCACCAGCAAGCGGGGTAGGAACAATGAGCAGTTCTTC
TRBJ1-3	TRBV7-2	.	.	CASSLVHGLQYF	TGTGCCAGCAGCTTAGTACATGGCCTCCAATATTTT
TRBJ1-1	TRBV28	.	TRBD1	CASSPGTEMNTEAFF	TGTGCCAGCAGTCCCGGGACAGAAATGAACACTGAAGCTTTCTTT
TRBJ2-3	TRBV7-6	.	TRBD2	CASSGSGRLSTDTQYF	TGTGCCAGCAGTGGTAGCGGGAGGTTGAGCACAGATACGCAGTATTTT
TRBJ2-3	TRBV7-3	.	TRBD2	CASSRGASGMADTQYF	TGTGCCAGCAGCCGGGGGGCTAGCGGGATGGCAGATACGCAGTATTTT
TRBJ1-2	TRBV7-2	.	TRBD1	CASSLGQGVNYGYTF	TGTGCCAGCAGCTTAGGACAGGGGGTAAACTATGGCTACACCTTC
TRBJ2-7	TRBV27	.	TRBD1	CASRIQGARSEQYF	TGTGCCAGCAGGATTCAGGGGGCTAGATCCGAGCAGTACTTC